The 19 T cell receptor beta chains listed next were all sequenced from one sample in a study of blood T cell repertoires in COVID-19. Only in-frame clones appear in the TCRdb table, and some are missing; sequencing was by immunoSEQ multiplex PCR. There are approximately 210,000 clones in the sample; around 91% occur only once, and about 4.8% lies in the top ten. Sequences were obtained from peripheral blood. These receptors were taken from a woman aged 40 to 50 with acute or convalescent COVID-19.

The genes are TRBV27 and TRBJ1-1; D gene unclear. The CDR3 has 12 residues. V lost 6 bases and J 7 bases, leaving 12 bases between the germline ends. Germline CDR1 MNHEY, CDR2 SMNVEV (reference sequence). The CDR3 sequence is CASSRGGLEAFF. The CDR3 DNA is TGTGCCAGCAGCCGAGGAGGGCTTGAAGCTTTCTTT.

CDR3 loop: CASSQDGVAGGPSTDTQYF. DNA for the CDR3: TGTGCCAGCAGCCAAGACGGTGTAGCGGGGGGGCCTAGCACAGATACGCAGTATTTT. The chain links TRBV3-1 (or the pseudogene TRBV3-2) to TRBJ2-3, with 11 bases matching TRBD2. CDR1 LGHDT and CDR2 YNNKEL come from the germline V gene (reference sequence). This CDR3 contains 19 residues. After removal of 0 bases from V and 0 bases from J, the junction contained 8 bases not matched to a gene.

The chain combines TRBV4-2 with TRBJ1-1; D is possibly TRBD1 (6 bases). Trimming pared 2 bases from V and 1 base from J, leaving 8 bases between. This CDR3 contains 14 residues. Per germline, CDR1 LGHNA and CDR2 YNFKEQ. For the CDR3, the DNA is TGTGCCAGCAGCCAAATGGGACAGAACACTGAAGCTTTCTTT. Amino acids: CASSQMGQNTEAFF.

The CDR3 spells CASSPPTRNTEAFF. CDR3 in DNA: TGTGCCAGCTCACCACCTACCAGAAACACTGAAGCTTTCTTT. This chain connects TRBV18 to TRBJ1-1; no reliable D call. The CDR3 has 14 residues. Germline CDR1 KGHSH, CDR2 LQKENI. The V gene lost 0 bases and the J gene lost 2 bases, with 7 bases spanning the gap.

The genes are TRBV9 and TRBJ2-5, with D possibly being TRBD2 (6 bases). Germline V gives CDR1 SGDLS, CDR2 YYNGEE. This CDR3 is built from 13 residues. V was pared by 2 bases and J by 4 bases, with 9 bases between. The CDR3 DNA is TGTGCCAGCAGCGTCGGGACTCTAGAGACCCAGTACTTC. It translates to CASSVGTLETQYF. The full variable domain, in which reference TRBV9 and TRBJ2-5 provide the parts outside the CDR3, is DSGVTQTPKHLITATGQRVTLRCSPRSGDLSVYWYQQSLDQGLQFLIQYYNGEERAKGNILERFSAQQFPDLHSELNLSSLELGDSALYFCASSVGTLETQYFGPGTRLLVL.

V usage is TRBV2 and J usage is TRBJ2-3, with TRBD2 matching 11 bases. The CDR3 runs 15 residues. CDR1 and CDR2 (germline): SNHLY, FYNNEI. Trimming at V came to 9 bases and at J to 2 bases, leaving 7 bases not matched to a gene. CDR3 region: CARPSGGLNTDTQYF. Here the CDR3 DNA reads TGTGCCAGGCCTAGCGGGGGGCTTAACACAGATACGCAGTATTTT.

The gene calls are TRBV7-6 and TRBJ1-2; 7 nucleotides align to TRBD1. This CDR3 has 13 amino acids. Trimming took 4 bases from V and 4 from J; bases not matched to a gene: 3. Germline lookup yields CDR1 SGHVS and CDR2 FNYEAQ. The CDR3: CASSSAGGYGYTF. For the CDR3, the DNA is TGTGCCAGCAGCTCCGCAGGGGGCTATGGCTACACCTTC.

V gene TRBV9 combines with J gene TRBJ1-6; 8 bases line up with TRBD1. Germline CDR1 reads SGDLS; CDR2 reads YYNGEE. CDR3 size: 14 residues. The junction had 7 bases not matched to a gene; V was cut back by 4 bases and J by 10 bases. CDR3 bases: TGTGCCAGCAGCTCCGGACAGGGTGGCTCACCCCTCCACTTT. Residues: CASSSGQGGSPLHF.

This clone came up a few times. The chain combines TRBV27 with TRBJ2-7, with D perhaps matching TRBD2 (7 bases). The CDR3 extends over 15 amino acids. Germline V gene lookup returns CDR1 MNHEY and CDR2 SMNVEV (reference sequence). With 10 bases removed from V and 2 bases from J, the gap between germline ends came to 21 bases. Written as DNA, the CDR3 is TGTGCCAACAAGGGGGGGGGCGTCGCCACCTACGAGCAGTACGTC. The encoded protein is CANKGGGVATYEQYV.

The genes are TRBV11-2 and TRBJ1-1, with TRBD1 matching over 7 bases. Trimming cost V 6 bases and J 12 bases; bases outside gene matches: 10. Germline V lookup: CDR1 SGHAT, CDR2 FQNNGV. The CDR3 has 12 residues. CDR3 amino acids: CASSRQGMLSFF. The CDR3 DNA reads TGTGCCAGCAGTAGACAGGGAATGTTATCTTTCTTT. Full variable domain (remainder filled in from reference TRBV11-2 and TRBJ1-1): EAGVAQSPRYKIIEKRQSVAFWCNPISGHATLYWYQQILGQGPKLLIQFQNNGVVDDSQLPKDRFSAERLKGVDSTLKIQPAKLEDSAVYLCASSRQGMLSFFGQGTRLTVV.

This clone has a handful of counts. The CDR3 DNA follows: TGTGCCAGCAGAGACCCGACAGGGGGCATGGAGCCCCAGCATTTT. This sequence encodes CASRDPTGGMEPQHF. The chain links TRBV6-6 to TRBJ1-5; 10 bases are a match to TRBD1. Trimming took 6 bases from V and 8 from J; bases not matched to a gene: 10. The CDR3 totals 15 residues. The V gene's germline CDR1 is MNHNY and CDR2 SVGAGI (reference sequence).

The CDR3 sequence is CAIKQGNTEAFF. In DNA form, the CDR3 reads TGTGCCATCAAACAGGGGAACACTGAAGCTTTCTTT. The rearrangement joins TRBV10-3 to TRBJ1-1; D perhaps matches TRBD1 (6 bases). This CDR3 is built from 12 residues. Germline V gives CDR1 ENHRY, CDR2 SYGVKD. Trimming left V 7 bases short and J 1 base short, with 7 bases between.

The V and J genes are TRBV9 and TRBJ2-5; 11 bases match TRBD2. Trimming at V came to 0 bases and at J to 5 bases, leaving 9 bases not matched to a gene. The CDR3 consists of 17 residues. Germline-derived CDR1 and CDR2 are SGDLS and YYNGEE. The DNA for the CDR3 is TGTGCCAGCAGCGTAGGCGCTAGCGGGGGGCCTGGGGAGACCCAGTACTTC. Translation gives CASSVGASGGPGETQYF.

The chain carries TRBV9 and TRBJ1-6; no clear D. The V gene lost 4 bases and the J gene lost 6 bases, with 14 bases spanning the gap. Germline loops: CDR1 SGDLS, CDR2 YYNGEE. CDR3 length equals 15 residues. The CDR3 protein is CASSSVWAPNSPLHF. The CDR3 nucleotides read TGTGCCAGCAGCTCTGTCTGGGCTCCTAATTCACCCCTCCACTTT.

The rearrangement links TRBV5-4 to TRBJ1-2; D perhaps matches TRBD1 (5 bases). Deletions cut 0 bases from V and 4 bases from J, with 13 bases between. Germline CDR1 is SGHNT and CDR2 is YYREEE (reference sequence). The CDR3 consists of 15 residues. CDR3: CASSLGRGVSYGYTF. DNA for the CDR3: TGTGCCAGCAGCTTGGGACGGGGGGTTAGCTATGGCTACACCTTC.

This clone was seen once. V usage is TRBV9 and J usage is TRBJ1-1; 9 bases are a match to TRBD1. The CDR3 has 14 amino acids. V was clipped by 4 bases and J by 1 base; unmatched bases: 2. CDR1 and CDR2 (germline): SGDLS, YYNGEE. The CDR3 DNA sequence: TGTGCCAGCAGCCCACAGGGGGCGAACACTGAAGCTTTCTTT. It yields the protein CASSPQGANTEAFF.

The chain combines TRBV30 with TRBJ1-5; TRBD1 is a possible D gene (6 bases). The CDR3 contains 16 residues. Germline V gene data show CDR1 as GTSNPN and CDR2 as SVGIG (reference sequence). V was clipped by 3 bases and J by 0 bases, with 15 bases between them. CDR3 sequence (DNA): TGTGCCTGGAGACCCTATTGGGACACTAGCAATCAGCCCCAGCATTTT. Translation gives CAWRPYWDTSNQPQHF.

This chain joins TRBV5-1 and TRBJ2-5; TRBD1 matches 9 bases. The CDR3 contains 16 residues. Germline CDR1 reads SGHRS; CDR2 reads YFSETQ. Trimming took 4 bases from V and 4 from J; bases not matched to a gene: 11. For the CDR3, the DNA is TGCGCCAGCAGCGCACGGCCGGGACAGGGAGGAGAGACCCAGTACTTC. Protein sequence: CASSARPGQGGETQYF.

This chain uses TRBV13 with TRBJ2-7, with a possible D match to TRBD2 (6 bases). CDR1 is PRHDT, CDR2 FYEKMQ, per germline (reference sequence). This CDR3 spans 13 amino acids. The V gene lost 5 bases and the J gene lost 3 bases, with 11 bases spanning the gap. Written as DNA, the CDR3 is TGTGCCAGCAGCCGGGGACTCTACTACGAGCAGTACGTC. Translating it yields CASSRGLYYEQYV.